This T cell receptor beta chain came from a study of T-cell reconstitution after alpha-beta-depleted transplantation in children. V lost 1 base and J 4 bases, leaving 16 bases between the germline ends. The CDR3 totals 16 residues. Germline CDR1 reads SGHTA; CDR2 reads FQGNSA. TCRbeta library construction was performed incorporating unique molecular identifiers. MiXCR was run by TCRdb on the PCR reads, yielding one entry per CDR3 protein. The sample records hundreds of thousands of distinct CDR3 sequences, roughly 15% being singletons. The clonotype originates from a human donor who donated a stem cell graft to a child with acute myeloid leukemia. Specimen: PBMCs from the stem cell graft donor, collected from the stem cell graft. The chain employs TRBV7-2 and TRBJ1-2; maybe TRBD1 (6 bases). Here the CDR3 DNA reads TGTGCCAGCAGCTTAGGAGGGGGGTCGACACTCTATGGCTACACCTTC. Translating gives CASSLGGGSTLYGYTF.